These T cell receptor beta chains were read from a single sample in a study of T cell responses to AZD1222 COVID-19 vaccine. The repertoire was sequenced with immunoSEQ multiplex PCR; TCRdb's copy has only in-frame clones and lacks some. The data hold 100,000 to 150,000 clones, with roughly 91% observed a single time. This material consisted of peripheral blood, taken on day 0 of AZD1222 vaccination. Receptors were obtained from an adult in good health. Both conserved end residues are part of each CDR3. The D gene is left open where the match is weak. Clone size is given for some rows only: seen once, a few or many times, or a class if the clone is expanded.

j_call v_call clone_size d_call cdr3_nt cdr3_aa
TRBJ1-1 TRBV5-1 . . TGCGCCAGCAGCTTGAACCCGGGGTACACTGAAGCTTTCTTT CASSLNPGYTEAFF
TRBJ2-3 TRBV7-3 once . TGTGCCAGCAGCTTAGTCGCGGGGAGCTCAGGGACGCAGTATTTT CASSLVAGSSGTQYF
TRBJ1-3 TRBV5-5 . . TGTGCCAGCAGCTTACAGGCGGCTGGAAACACCATATATTTT CASSLQAAGNTIYF
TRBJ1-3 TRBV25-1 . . TGTGCCAGCAGTGATGAGTCTTCTGGAAACACCATATATTTT CASSDESSGNTIYF
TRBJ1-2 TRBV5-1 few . TGCGCCAGCAGCTTGCTGGCCGGGGGGAGCGGTGGCTACACCTTC CASSLLAGGSGGYTF
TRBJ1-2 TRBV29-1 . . TGCAGCGTCCCCCCCTTGGAGGGGGTCCGCGGCTATGGCTACACCTTC CSVPPLEGVRGYGYTF
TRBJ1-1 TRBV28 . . TGTGCCAGCAAGGGGAGGAACACTGAAGCTTTCTTT CASKGRNTEAFF
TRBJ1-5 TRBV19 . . TGTGCCAGTAGTATAAGGACACAAACTAGCAATCAGCCCCAGCATTTT CASSIRTQTSNQPQHF
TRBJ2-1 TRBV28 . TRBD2 TGTGCCAGCTCAACGGGGCGCGGGAGCTACAATGAGCAGTTCTTC CASSTGRGSYNEQFF
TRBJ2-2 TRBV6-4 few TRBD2 TGTGCCAGCAGTGACTCCCAGCGGGATAACACCGGGGAGCTGTTTTTT CASSDSQRDNTGELFF
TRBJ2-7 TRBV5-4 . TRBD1 TGTGCCAGCAGCTCCCGGGACAGGGGTTTAGGGTCCTACGAGCAGTACTTC CASSSRDRGLGSYEQYF
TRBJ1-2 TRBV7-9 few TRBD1 TGTGCCAGCAGCTTCGGGACAGGGACCTATGGCTACACCTTC CASSFGTGTYGYTF
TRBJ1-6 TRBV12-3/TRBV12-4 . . TGTGCCAGCAGTTACAGAGATAATTCACCCCTCCACTTT CASSYRDNSPLHF
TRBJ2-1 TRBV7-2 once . TGTGCCAGCAGGAGGGGGGGCATTTTGGCTGAGCAGTTCTTC CASRRGGILAEQFF
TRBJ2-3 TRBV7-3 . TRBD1 TGTGCCAGCAGCTTAACGCGAGGGACAGGGGCAGATACGCAGTATTTT CASSLTRGTGADTQYF
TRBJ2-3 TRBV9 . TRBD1 TGTGCCAGCAGCACCAGACAGGGTGATACGCAGTATTTT CASSTRQGDTQYF
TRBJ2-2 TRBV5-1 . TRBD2 TGCGCCAGCAGCTTGGGGCGGGAGTTAGCCGGGGAGCTGTTTTTT CASSLGRELAGELFF
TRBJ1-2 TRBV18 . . TGTGCCAGCTCACCTTCGGACAGCTCGGGCTACACCTTC CASSPSDSSGYTF
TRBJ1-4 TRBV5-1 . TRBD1 TGCGCCAGCACCTCCGGGACAGCGAGGAAACTGTTTTTT CASTSGTARKLFF
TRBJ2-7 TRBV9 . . TGTGCCAGCAGCGCGGAACCTCTCAGGCAGGGAGTATCCTACGAGCAGTACTTC CASSAEPLRQGVSYEQYF
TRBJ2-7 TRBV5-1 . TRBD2 TGCGCCAGCAGCCCGCCCTCTCTAGCGGGAGGGCCGGGGAGCGAGCAGTACTTC CASSPPSLAGGPGSEQYF
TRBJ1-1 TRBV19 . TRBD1 TGTGCCAGTATTGGGACAGGGGTTAGCACTGAAGCTTTCTTT CASIGTGVSTEAFF
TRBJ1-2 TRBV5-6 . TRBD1 TGTGCCAGCCACCCAGGGACAGACTATGGCTACACCTTC CASHPGTDYGYTF
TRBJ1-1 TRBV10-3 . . TGTGCCATCAGTGAAGTGACTTCAGGCACTGAAGCTTTCTTT CAISEVTSGTEAFF
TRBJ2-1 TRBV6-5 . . TGTGCCAGCAGTTTGAAGGGAAGCCACGACAATGAGCAGTTCTTC CASSLKGSHDNEQFF
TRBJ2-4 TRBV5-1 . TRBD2 TGCGCCAGCAGCCCCACCCCAGGGACTATAGCCAAAAACATTCAGTACTTC CASSPTPGTIAKNIQYF
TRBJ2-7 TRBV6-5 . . TGTGCCAGCAGTTTCTCCGGGGGCTACGAGCAGTACTTC CASSFSGGYEQYF
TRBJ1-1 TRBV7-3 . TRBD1 TGTGCCAGCAGCCTAGGGGGACAGCCTGAAGCTTTCTTT CASSLGGQPEAFF
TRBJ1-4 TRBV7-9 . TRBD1 TGTGCCAGCAGGGCCGGGACAGGGGAGTGGGAAAAACTGTTTTTT CASRAGTGEWEKLFF
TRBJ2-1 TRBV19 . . TGTGCCAGTAGTATAGGTCGTGCCAATGAGCAGTTCTTC CASSIGRANEQFF
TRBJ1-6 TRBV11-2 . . TGTGCCAGCAGCTTAGATCGCCTAAGCGAGAGATCACCCCTCCACTTT CASSLDRLSERSPLHF
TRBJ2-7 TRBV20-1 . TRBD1 TGCAGTGCAGCAGGGGGCTACGAGCAGTACTTC CSAAGGYEQYF
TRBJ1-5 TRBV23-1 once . TGCGCCAGCAGTCAACCCATACTTAACCGACAGTCAAATCAGCCCCAGCATTTT CASSQPILNRQSNQPQHF
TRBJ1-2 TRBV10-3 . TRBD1 TGTGCCATCACCCGACAGGGTAATGGCTACACCTTC CAITRQGNGYTF
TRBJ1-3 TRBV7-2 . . TGTGCCAGCAGCCTTGGGGGAAACACCATATATTTT CASSLGGNTIYF
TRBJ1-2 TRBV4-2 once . TGTGCCAGCAGCCAAGAAGGGGTACCCCAATCTAACTATGGCTACACCTTC CASSQEGVPQSNYGYTF
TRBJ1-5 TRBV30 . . TGTGCCTGGTCTTACGGTAGGCTAGCGAATCAGCCCCAGCATTTT CAWSYGRLANQPQHF
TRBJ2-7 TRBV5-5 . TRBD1 TGTGCCAGCAGCTTGGCGACAGGGCCCGCCTACGAGCAGTACTTC CASSLATGPAYEQYF
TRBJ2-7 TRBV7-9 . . TGTGCCAGCAGCTTACTAGGACAGAGCACCTACGAGCAGTACTTC CASSLLGQSTYEQYF
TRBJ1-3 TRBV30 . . TGTGCCTGGATTGAGGGAGGACATGGAAACACCATATATTTT CAWIEGGHGNTIYF
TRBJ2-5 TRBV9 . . TGTGCCAGCAGCCCGAGTGGTAGGTCTTCAAGGGAGACCCAGTACTTC CASSPSGRSSRETQYF
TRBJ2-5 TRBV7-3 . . TGTGCCAGCAGCTTAAGGGCAGGGTACCAAGAGACCCAGTACTTC CASSLRAGYQETQYF
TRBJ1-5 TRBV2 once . TGTGCCAGCTGCGGGGAGAATCAGCCCCAGCATTTT CASCGENQPQHF
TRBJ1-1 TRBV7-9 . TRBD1 TGTGCCAGCAGCCCCACAGGGGGCTGGGCTGAAGCTTTCTTT CASSPTGGWAEAFF
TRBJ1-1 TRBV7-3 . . TGTGCCAGCAAAAACCCGGCGTCTCACACTGAAGCTTTCTTT CASKNPASHTEAFF
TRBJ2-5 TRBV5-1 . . TGCGCCAGCAGCTTGGTCGGAGGCCCGTCGGAGACCCAGTACTTC CASSLVGGPSETQYF
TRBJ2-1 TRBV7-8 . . TGTGCCAGCAGCACGAAGGGGAACCTGCTGAAGAACAATGAGCAGTTCTTC CASSTKGNLLKNNEQFF
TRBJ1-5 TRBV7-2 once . TGTGCCAGCAGCTTAACCGCGTCCTCTGTAAATCAGCCCCAGCATTTT CASSLTASSVNQPQHF
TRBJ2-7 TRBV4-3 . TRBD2 TGCGCCAGCAGCCAAACGCCGGGACCTTTTAGCGGGAGAATTCACGAGCAGTACTTC CASSQTPGPFSGRIHEQYF
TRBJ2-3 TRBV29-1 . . TGCAGCGTTATTGACCTAAGTCGCACAGATACGCAGTATTTT CSVIDLSRTDTQYF
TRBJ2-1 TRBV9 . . TGTGCCAGCAGCGCGGACAGCTACAATGAGCAGTTCTTC CASSADSYNEQFF
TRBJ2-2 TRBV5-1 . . TGCGCCAGCAGCTTGGCCGGAGACTCTTCCCCCGGGGAGCTGTTTTTT CASSLAGDSSPGELFF
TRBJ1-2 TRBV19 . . TGTACCAGTAGTCTTGCTCTTAACTATGGCTACACCTTC CTSSLALNYGYTF
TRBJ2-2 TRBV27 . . TGTGCCAGCAGTTTAGAGGGCCGCACCGGGGAGCTGTTTTTT CASSLEGRTGELFF
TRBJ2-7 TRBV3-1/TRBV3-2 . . TGTGCCAGCAGCCAATGGACCAGCTACGAGCAGTACTTC CASSQWTSYEQYF
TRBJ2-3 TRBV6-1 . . TGTGCCAGCAGTGATAATACGCAGTATTTT CASSDNTQYF
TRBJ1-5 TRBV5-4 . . TGTGCCAGCAGCCCGGAACCTTATAGCAATCAGCCCCAGCATTTT CASSPEPYSNQPQHF
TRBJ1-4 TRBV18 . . TGTGCCAGCTCACCAGACCTGTCGAATGAAAAACTGTTTTTT CASSPDLSNEKLFF
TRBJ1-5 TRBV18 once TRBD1 TGTGCCAGCTCACCAGCCAAAGGGACAGAAGGCAATCAGCCCCAGCATTTT CASSPAKGTEGNQPQHF
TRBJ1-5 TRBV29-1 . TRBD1 TGCAGCGTAGAGACAGGGGTCGGGCCGAATCAGCCCCAGCATTTT CSVETGVGPNQPQHF